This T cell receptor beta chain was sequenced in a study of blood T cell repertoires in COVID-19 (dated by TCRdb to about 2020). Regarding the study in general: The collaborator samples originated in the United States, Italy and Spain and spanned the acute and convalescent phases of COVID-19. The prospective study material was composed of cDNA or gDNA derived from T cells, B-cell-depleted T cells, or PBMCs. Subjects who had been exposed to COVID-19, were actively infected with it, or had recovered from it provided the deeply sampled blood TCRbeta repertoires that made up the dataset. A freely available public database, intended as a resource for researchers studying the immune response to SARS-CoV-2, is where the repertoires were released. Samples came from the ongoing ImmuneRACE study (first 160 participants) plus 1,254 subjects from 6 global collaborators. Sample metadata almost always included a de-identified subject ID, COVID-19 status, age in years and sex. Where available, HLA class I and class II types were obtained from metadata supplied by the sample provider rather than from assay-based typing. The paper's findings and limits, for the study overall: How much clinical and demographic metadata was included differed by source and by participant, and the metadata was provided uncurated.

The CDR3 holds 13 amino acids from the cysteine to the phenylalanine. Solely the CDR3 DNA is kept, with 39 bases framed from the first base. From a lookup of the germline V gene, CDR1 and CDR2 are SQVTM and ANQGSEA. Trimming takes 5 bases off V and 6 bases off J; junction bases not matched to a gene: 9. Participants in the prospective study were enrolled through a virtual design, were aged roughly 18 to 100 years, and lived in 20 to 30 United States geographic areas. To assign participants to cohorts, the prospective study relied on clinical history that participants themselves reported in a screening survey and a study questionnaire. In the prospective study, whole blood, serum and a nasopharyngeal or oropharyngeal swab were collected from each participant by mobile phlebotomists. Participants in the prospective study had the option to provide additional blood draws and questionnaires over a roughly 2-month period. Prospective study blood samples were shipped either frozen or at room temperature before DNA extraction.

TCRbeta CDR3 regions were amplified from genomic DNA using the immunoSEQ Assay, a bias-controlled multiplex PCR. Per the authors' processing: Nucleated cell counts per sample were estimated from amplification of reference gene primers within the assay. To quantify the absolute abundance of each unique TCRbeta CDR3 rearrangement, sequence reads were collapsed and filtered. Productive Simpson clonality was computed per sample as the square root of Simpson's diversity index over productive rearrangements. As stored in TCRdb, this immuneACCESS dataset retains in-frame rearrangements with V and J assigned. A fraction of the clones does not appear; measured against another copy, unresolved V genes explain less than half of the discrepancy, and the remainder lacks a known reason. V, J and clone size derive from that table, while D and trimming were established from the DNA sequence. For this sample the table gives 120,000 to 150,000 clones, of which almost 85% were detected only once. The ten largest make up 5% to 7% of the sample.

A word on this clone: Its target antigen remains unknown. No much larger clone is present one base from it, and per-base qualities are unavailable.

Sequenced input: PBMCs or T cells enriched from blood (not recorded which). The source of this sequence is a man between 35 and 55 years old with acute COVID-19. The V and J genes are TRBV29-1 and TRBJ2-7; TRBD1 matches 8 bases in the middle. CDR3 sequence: CSVRTGFSSEQYF. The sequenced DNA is TGCAGCGTTAGGACAGGGTTCTCAAGCGAGCAGTACTTC.